This passage covers 27 T cell receptor beta chains from one sample sequenced in a study of T cell responses to AZD1222 COVID-19 vaccine. Method: immunoSEQ multiplex PCR; TCRdb's copy keeps in-frame clones and lacks some. The data contain under 150,000 clones, roughly 93% of them seen just once; the ten biggest clones take up about 3%. The sample was peripheral blood, taken on day 0 of AZD1222 vaccination. Receptor source: an adult in good health.

The chain links TRBV6-5 to TRBJ2-1; no clear D. The CDR3 consists of 13 residues. The germline V gene has CDR1 MNHEY and CDR2 SVGAGI. V was cut by 8 bases and J by 1 base, with 9 bases left in between. In nucleotides, the CDR3 is TGTGCCAGCGGTAGTAGGTCCTACAATGAGCAGTTCTTC. It encodes CASGSRSYNEQFF.

The chain uses TRBV4-1 and TRBJ1-6; a weak D match, TRBD1 (5 bases). Germline CDR1 MGHRA, CDR2 YSYEKL. The length of the CDR3 is 14 residues. The germline V and J ends were trimmed by 2 bases and 7 bases, with 9 bases remaining between them. The CDR3 DNA sequence: TGCGCCAGCAGCCAAAGGGGCAGAAATTCACCCCTCCACTTT. It codes for CASSQRGRNSPLHF.

The chain is built from TRBV28 and TRBJ2-3; 7 nucleotides line up with TRBD1. This CDR3 contains 15 residues. Germline-derived CDR1 and CDR2 are MDHEN and SYDVKM. With 2 bases clipped from V and 4 bases from J, the junction kept 6 bases outside the gene matches. The CDR3 DNA reads TGTGCCAGCAGTTTAAGATCTCAGGGGGCAGATACGCAGTATTTT. This sequence encodes CASSLRSQGADTQYF. Full variable domain (remainder filled in from reference TRBV28 and TRBJ2-3): DVKVTQSSRYLVKRTGEKVFLECVQDMDHENMFWYRQDPGLGLRLIYFSYDVKMKEKGDIPEGYSVSREKKERFSLILESASTNQTSMYLCASSLRSQGADTQYFGPGTRLTVL.

V is TRBV6-5 and J is TRBJ2-2; D remains ambiguous. V lost 0 bases, J lost 6 bases, and 5 bases lay in between. CDR1 and CDR2 (germline): MNHEY, SVGAGI. This CDR3 spans 13 amino acids. CDR3 sequence: CASSYSLPGELFF. In DNA form, the CDR3 reads TGTGCCAGCAGTTACTCCCTCCCCGGGGAGCTGTTTTTT.

CDR3 sequence: CASRDPRSAPVYNEQFF. For the CDR3, the DNA is TGTGCCAGCAGAGACCCAAGAAGCGCGCCGGTCTACAATGAGCAGTTCTTC. The V call is TRBV27, the J call TRBJ2-1; D is uncertain. CDR1 and CDR2 (germline): MNHEY, SMNVEV (reference sequence). The length of the CDR3 is 17 residues. V was clipped by 6 bases and J by 3 bases, with 21 bases between them.

The chain recombines TRBV10-3 with TRBJ2-3, with D maybe TRBD2 (6 bases). Germline CDR1 ENHRY, CDR2 SYGVKD. The CDR3 has 17 residues. V was shortened by 0 bases and J by 0 bases, with 13 bases between the two germline ends. CDR3 DNA: TGTGCCATCAGTGAGTCTGGTAGGGACTCTAGCACAGATACGCAGTATTTT. This sequence encodes CAISESGRDSSTDTQYF.

V usage is TRBV10-3 and J usage is TRBJ1-2, with 7 bases fitting TRBD1. CDR1 and CDR2 from the germline V gene are ENHRY and SYGVKD. V lost 2 bases, J lost 4 bases, and 1 base stayed unmatched. This CDR3 has 13 residues. Written as DNA, the CDR3 is TGTGCCATCAGTGAGGAGGGGGCCTATGGCTACACCTTC. As protein: CAISEEGAYGYTF.

V gene TRBV28 combines with J gene TRBJ1-2; unclear D gene. Germline CDR1 MDHEN, CDR2 SYDVKM. The V end lost 9 bases, the J end lost 9 bases, and 17 bases lay between the germline ends. The CDR3 contains 12 residues. CDR3 protein: CASLEVTGSYTF. Here the CDR3 DNA reads TGTGCCAGTTTGGAGGTAACGGGAAGCTACACCTTC.

The rearrangement joins TRBV6-2 or TRBV6-3 to TRBJ2-1; 7 bases map to TRBD2. The CDR3 has 12 amino acids. Germline V gene lookup returns CDR1 MNHEY and CDR2 SVGEGT. V trimming: 4 bases; J trimming: 8 bases; junction bases outside the gene matches: 2. CDR3 coding DNA: TGTGCCAGCAGTTGGGGGGGGGATGAGCAGTTCTTC. As protein: CASSWGGDEQFF.

V is TRBV4-3 and J is TRBJ1-3; no clear D. The ends were cut back, 1 base at V and 0 bases at J, with 13 bases in the middle. The CDR3 contains 17 residues. Germline V CDR1 and CDR2: LGHNA, YSLEER. Written as DNA, the CDR3 is TGCGCCAGCAGCCAAGGAGCAGGCCTTAGCTCTGGAAACACCATATATTTT. Amino acid sequence: CASSQGAGLSSGNTIYF.

The genes are TRBV3-1 (or the pseudogene TRBV3-2) and TRBJ2-7; D might be TRBD1 (6 bases). The CDR3 covers 16 residues. Germline CDR1 LGHDT, CDR2 YNNKEL (reference sequence). V was pared by 4 bases and J by 0 bases, with 16 bases between. As DNA, the CDR3 is TGTGCCAGCAGCCGTCAGGGGTACTGGAGCTCCTACGAGCAGTACTTC. Translating it yields CASSRQGYWSSYEQYF.

Worth noting for this clone: Relative to the germline gene, one junction end is altered; a read error may explain this. The chain couples TRBV7-3 to TRBJ2-3; no definite D call. The CDR3 runs 15 residues. Germline V gene sequence: CDR1 SGHTA, CDR2 FQGTGA. CDR3 sequence (DNA): TGTGCCAGTAGCTTAATCGGTGGGGGCACAGATACGCAGTATTTT. Its translation is CASSLIGGGTDTQYF. Full variable domain (remainder filled in from reference TRBV7-3 and TRBJ2-3): GAGVSQTPSNKVTEKGKYVELRCDPISGHTALYWYRQSLGQGPEFLIYFQGTGAADDSGLPNDRFFAVRPEGSVSTLKIQRTERGDSAVYLCASSLIGGGTDTQYFGPGTRLTVL.

This chain connects TRBV10-3 to TRBJ2-2; D is undetermined. The V gene's germline CDR1 is ENHRY and CDR2 SYGVKD. Trimming removed 6 bases from V and 4 bases from J, with 15 bases in between. CDR3 size: 15 residues. CDR3 coding DNA: TGTGCCATCAGCACGGACGACCTACCCACCGGGGAGCTGTTTTTT. It yields the protein CAISTDDLPTGELFF.

The genes are TRBV28 and TRBJ1-2, with no clear D. Germline V CDR1 and CDR2: MDHEN, SYDVKM. CDR3 length equals 14 residues. The V gene lost 0 bases and the J gene lost 2 bases, with 7 bases spanning the gap. Here the CDR3 DNA reads TGTGCCAGCAGTTTATGGAGTAAGAACTATGGCTACACCTTC. The encoded protein is CASSLWSKNYGYTF.

The genes are TRBV10-3 and TRBJ2-3; TRBD2 matches at 8 bases. The CDR3 is 16 residues long. Germline V gene sequence: CDR1 ENHRY, CDR2 SYGVKD. Unmatched junction bases numbered 14, after V lost 10 bases and J lost 2 bases. The CDR3 bases are TGTGCCACCACGGGACTAGGGGGGGATTCCACAGATACGCAGTATTTT. Protein product: CATTGLGGDSTDTQYF.

This chain connects TRBV28 to TRBJ1-1; D perhaps matches TRBD1 (5 bases). The CDR3 is made up of 14 amino acids. The germline V gene encodes CDR1 MDHEN and CDR2 SYDVKM. Trimming pared 6 bases from V and 0 bases from J, leaving 11 bases between. The CDR3, as DNA: TGTGCCAGCAGGATGGGGGGTATGAACACTGAAGCTTTCTTT. This encodes CASRMGGMNTEAFF.

The rearrangement links TRBV6-1 to TRBJ1-5; TRBD1 might be the D (6 bases). The CDR3 spans 16 residues. CDR1 is MNHNS and CDR2 is SASEGT in the germline V gene. Trimming removed 1 base from V and 2 bases from J, with 12 bases in between. The CDR3 coding sequence is TGTGCCAGCAGTGAAGGCCAACAGGGAGGCAATCAGCCCCAGCATTTT. Translated: CASSEGQQGGNQPQHF.

The rearrangement links TRBV7-9 to TRBJ1-6; the D gene is possibly TRBD1 (5 bases). V was pared by 1 base and J by 7 bases, with 14 bases between. The CDR3 contains 16 residues. The germline gives CDR1 SEHNR, CDR2 FQNEAQ (reference sequence). For the CDR3, the DNA is TGTGCCAGCAGCTTAGTATCGGGGGTGGGGAATTCACCCCTCCACTTT. This translates into CASSLVSGVGNSPLHF.

The DNA for the CDR3 is TGTGCCAGCAGCGTAGGGGTACGGGTCTACAATGAGCAGTTCTTC. Its protein is CASSVGVRVYNEQFF. V is TRBV9 and J is TRBJ2-1, with D hard to call. There are 15 residues in the CDR3. Germline V gene data show CDR1 as SGDLS and CDR2 as YYNGEE. V dropped 0 bases and J dropped 3 bases, with 10 bases sitting between them.

The chain links TRBV6-5 to TRBJ1-2; no reliable D call. CDR3 length equals 13 residues. V was clipped by 5 bases and J by 4 bases, with 11 bases between them. Germline assignment: CDR1 MNHEY and CDR2 SVGAGI. The CDR3 spells CASSPHDLYGYTF. CDR3 bases: TGTGCCAGCAGTCCCCACGATCTCTATGGCTACACCTTC.

This clone was recorded once. This sequence joins TRBV28 and TRBJ1-1; D remains ambiguous. Germline V gene data show CDR1 as MDHEN and CDR2 as SYDVKM. Trimming removed 5 bases at V and 7 bases at J, with 17 bases between. This CDR3 is 14 amino acids long. The CDR3 bases are TGTGCCAGCAGTCCCCGGCTAGCAGTGGGTGAAGCTTTCTTT. It codes for CASSPRLAVGEAFF.

The chain carries TRBV21-1 and TRBJ2-7; the D call TRBD1 from the table was never checked on the DNA. TRBV21-1 is shown as a pseudogene. This CDR3 comprises 16 residues. CDR3 in DNA: TGTGCCAGCAGCAAAAAGCACAGGGGCCCACCCGACGAGCAGTACTTC. Translation: CASSKKHRGPPDEQYF.

The chain combines TRBV29-1 with TRBJ1-2; TRBD1 might be the D (6 bases). This CDR3 comprises 19 residues. The ends were cut back, 1 base at V and 4 bases at J, with 28 bases in the middle. Looked up from germline, CDR1 is SQVTM and CDR2 is ANQGSEA. The DNA of the CDR3 is TGCAGCGTTGAAGTTACAGAACTACGTGGGGCCCTGGGGGCCTATGGCTACACCTTC. Translating it yields CSVEVTELRGALGAYGYTF.

This clone turned up a few times. CDR3 nucleotides: TGTGCCAGCAGCCAGAAATTCCTCCAGAGCGGGACTCGGGGAAACACCATATATTTT. This gives the protein CASSQKFLQSGTRGNTIYF. The chain recombines TRBV3-1 (or the pseudogene TRBV3-2) with TRBJ1-3, with a weak D call TRBD1 (5 bases). The CDR3 has 19 residues. Germline values: CDR1 LGHDT, CDR2 YNNKEL (reference sequence). The ends were cut back, 3 bases at V and 4 bases at J, with 25 bases in the middle.

V and J are TRBV6-7 and TRBJ1-5, with TRBD1 matching over 8 bases. TRBV6-7 is identified as an open reading frame with a role that is uncertain. This CDR3 contains 16 residues. Trimming took 5 bases from V and 7 from J; bases not matched to a gene: 13. Here the CDR3 DNA reads TGTGCCAGCAGTGGGCTGGACAGGGAGGAAACCCAGCCCCAGCATTTT. As protein: CASSGLDREETQPQHF.

The chain has TRBV7-2 and TRBJ1-5; no clear D gene. The V end lost 1 base, the J end lost 2 bases, and 3 bases lay between the germline ends. The CDR3 has 13 amino acids. In germline, CDR1 is SGHTA, CDR2 FQGNSA. CDR3 amino acids: CASSLDGNQPQHF. The CDR3 region has the DNA TGTGCCAGCAGCTTAGATGGCAATCAGCCCCAGCATTTT.

The J gene is TRBJ2-5, the V gene TRBV18; possibly TRBD1 for D (5 bases). The germline gives CDR1 KGHSH, CDR2 LQKENI. The V gene lost 8 bases and the J gene lost 4 bases, with 14 bases spanning the gap. The CDR3 length is 13 residues. The CDR3 region is CASGQGSAETQYF. CDR3 nucleotides: TGTGCCAGCGGCCAGGGCTCGGCAGAGACCCAGTACTTC.